Below, one TCR beta chain is given with its context. The germline V gene encodes CDR1 DFQATT and CDR2 SNEGSKA (reference sequence). CDR3 length equals 12 residues. Trimming removed 1 base from V and 0 bases from J, with 3 bases in between. The sample comes from a study of CD8 T cells in Susac syndrome. An input of roughly 0.5 to 1 ug of RNA was subjected to reverse transcription using random hexamers. TCRdb re-analysed the immunoSEQ multiplex PCR reads in MiXCR, keeping a single row per CDR3 protein. There are 130,000 or so distinct CDR3 sequences in the sample; about 95% occur only once, and 0.11% lies in the top ten.

The sequence was obtained from a human donor with multiple sclerosis. The chain combines TRBV20-1 with TRBJ2-5; D remains ambiguous. The sequenced sample was CD4+ T cells from PBMCs. CDR3 amino acids: CSARVYQETQYF. DNA of the CDR3: TGCAGTGCTAGAGTGTACCAAGAGACCCAGTACTTC.